These T cell receptor beta chains were read from a single sample in a study of blood T cell repertoires in COVID-19. TCRdb's copy holds only in-frame clones and misses some; the assay was immunoSEQ multiplex PCR. In the table there are 70,000 or so clones, about four fifths of which are singletons. The sequenced sample consisted of peripheral blood. Source of these receptors: a man aged 60-69 years with COVID-19, enrolled during active disease. CDR3s include the opening cysteine and the closing phenylalanine or tryptophan. D genes are given only for firm matches. Some rows have no size entry. The others give once, few or many, or a class for an expanded clone.

.	TRBJ1-1	.	TRBV7-9	CASSALVDTEAFF	TGTGCCAGCAGCGCACTCGTGGACACTGAAGCTTTCTTT
TRBD1	TRBJ2-3	.	TRBV11-2	CASSFPDRVGDTQYF	TGTGCCAGCAGCTTTCCGGACAGGGTGGGAGATACGCAGTATTTT
TRBD1	TRBJ1-1	.	TRBV7-9	CASSPRGQEGFTEAFF	TGTGCCAGCAGCCCCCGGGGACAGGAGGGGTTCACTGAAGCTTTCTTT
.	TRBJ1-3	.	TRBV11-3	CASSPAGGNTIYF	TGTGCCAGCAGCCCCGCGGGTGGAAACACCATATATTTT
TRBD2	TRBJ2-1	.	TRBV7-9	CASSRPGLAGEGVYNEQFF	TGTGCCAGCAGCCGACCGGGACTAGCGGGCGAGGGGGTCTACAATGAGCAGTTCTTC
TRBD1	TRBJ1-6	few	TRBV30	CAWEGQSYNSPLHF	TGTGCCTGGGAGGGACAGTCCTATAATTCACCCCTCCACTTT
TRBD2	TRBJ2-3	.	TRBV6-1	CASSDRAGAGLRDTQYF	TGTGCCAGCAGTGACAGGGCAGGAGCGGGACTCAGAGATACGCAGTATTTT
.	TRBJ2-2	.	TRBV3-1/TRBV3-2	CASSPNKNTGELFF	TGTGCCAGCAGCCCGAACAAGAACACCGGGGAGCTGTTTTTT
TRBD1	TRBJ1-4	.	TRBV18	CASSQPGGRSNEKLFF	TGTGCCAGCTCCCAACCAGGGGGCAGGTCTAATGAAAAACTGTTTTTT
.	TRBJ2-6	.	TRBV5-1	CASSFPIGANVLTF	TGCGCCAGCAGCTTTCCTATTGGGGCCAACGTCCTGACTTTC
TRBD2	TRBJ2-7	.	TRBV9	CASSVGAGGLAYEQYF	TGTGCCAGCAGCGTAGGGGCGGGAGGGTTGGCCTACGAGCAGTACTTC
.	TRBJ1-3	.	TRBV10-2	CASSAGEVTGNTIYF	TGCGCCAGCAGTGCGGGGGAAGTTACTGGAAACACCATATATTTT
.	TRBJ2-3	few	TRBV4-1	CASSQGAGGYTQYF	TGCGCCAGCAGCCAAGGGGCGGGCGGTTATACGCAGTATTTT
TRBD1	TRBJ1-6	.	TRBV6-5	CASRHDRGYSPLHF	TGTGCCAGCAGACACGACAGGGGGTATTCACCCCTCCACTTT
.	TRBJ1-2	.	TRBV2	CASSELGGRGGGYTF	TGTGCCAGCAGTGAGTTGGGAGGGCGAGGCGGGGGCTACACCTTC
.	TRBJ1-6	.	TRBV9	CASSVTQENNSPLHF	TGTGCCAGCAGCGTAACACAGGAGAATAATTCACCCCTCCACTTT
TRBD2	TRBJ2-7	.	TRBV5-1	CASTLAETYEQYF	TGCGCCAGCACACTAGCGGAAACCTACGAGCAGTACTTC
.	TRBJ1-2	.	TRBV12-3/TRBV12-4	CASRRGYGYTF	TGTGCCAGCAGGCGGGGGTATGGCTACACCTTC
TRBD2	TRBJ2-1	.	TRBV27	CASSLYSRTSGRVPNEQFF	TGTGCCAGCAGTTTATACTCCAGGACTAGCGGGAGGGTGCCGAATGAGCAGTTCTTC
TRBD2	TRBJ2-7	.	TRBV13	CASSQWTSGDYEQYF	TGTGCCAGCAGCCAATGGACTAGCGGGGATTACGAGCAGTACTTC
TRBD1	TRBJ1-6	.	TRBV28	CASSPGTGGSVISPLHF	TGTGCCAGCAGCCCCGGGACAGGGGGATCGGTAATTTCACCCCTCCACTTT
TRBD1	TRBJ2-5	.	TRBV28	CASSFPRDREETQYF	TGTGCCAGCAGTTTTCCCCGGGACAGGGAGGAGACCCAGTACTTC
TRBD2	TRBJ2-7	.	TRBV29-1	CSVDGGRGSYEQYF	TGCAGCGTTGATGGCGGGAGAGGGTCCTACGAGCAGTACTTC
TRBD1	TRBJ2-3	.	TRBV2	CAGRQTGPPDISTDTQYF	TGTGCCGGCAGACAGACAGGGCCACCTGATATAAGCACAGATACGCAGTATTTT
TRBD1	TRBJ1-1	.	TRBV18	CASSPQGANQNTEAFF	TGTGCCAGCTCACCCCAGGGGGCCAACCAAAACACTGAAGCTTTCTTT